This TCR beta chain was retrieved from a study of a mutant IDH1 vaccine in newly diagnosed glioma. Study overall: In some groups vaccination began 4-6 weeks post-radiotherapy; others received it with temozolomide.

Only in-frame clones appear in the TCRdb table, and some are missing; sequencing was by immunoSEQ multiplex PCR. The sample records 50,000 to 65,000 clones, 87% being singletons. The CDR3 is 13 residues long. V lost 7 bases to trimming and J lost 5 bases, with 15 bases between them. From germline, CDR1 is SEHNR and CDR2 FQNEAQ (reference sequence). Described time point: week 23, last vaccination. Vaccinated patients received 300 ug of mutant IDH1 20-mer peptide per dose, with topical imiquimod. In this sample, this clone turned up a few times. Its target is unknown. This clonotype was obtained from a man aged 35-49 years with glioma. The V gene is TRBV7-9, the J gene TRBJ2-7; weak D call: TRBD1 (5 bases). Material: PBMCs, obtained from a glioma patient whose treatment included an IDH1 peptide vaccine. CDR3 nucleotide sequence: TGTGCCAGCACATGGGGCAGGGTGAACGAGCAGTACTTC. Amino acids: CASTWGRVNEQYF.